This T cell receptor beta chain was sequenced for a study of CD8 T cells in ankylosing spondylitis. TCRdb re-called the 5' RACE reads with MiXCR, one entry per CDR3 protein. The sample consists of 150,000 to 200,000 distinct CDR3 sequences, 18% of them appearing once. General study points: Ankylosing spondylitis blood appeared to carry a characteristic TCR beta motif of roughly 8 highly homologous variants. In ankylosing spondylitis patients, matched synovial fluid reportedly showed significant enrichment of disease-linked clones.

Comment on this clonotype: The antigen is undetermined.

Trimming removed 3 bases from V and 0 bases from J, with 12 bases in between. Per the germline V gene, CDR1 is MDHEN and CDR2 is SYDVKM. This CDR3 contains 16 residues. The receptor was derived from a male donor aged 5-29 years with ankylosing spondylitis or in good health (not recorded which). The chain combines TRBV28 with TRBJ1-5; unclear D gene. Sequenced material: blood, either unsorted or a sorted T cell fraction (not recorded which). The CDR3 DNA follows: TGTGCCAGCAGTTTTAAGAGGTGGGGTAGCAATCAGCCCCAGCATTTT. It translates to CASSFKRWGSNQPQHF.